This is a list of T cell receptor beta chains from one sample in a study of Ad26.COV2.S vaccination and SARS-CoV-2 variants. Sequencing was performed with immunoSEQ multiplex PCR; in TCRdb, only in-frame clones are kept and a portion is missing. The repertoire holds hundreds of thousands of clones, with about 90% as singletons. The sequencing here drew on peripheral blood, taken in a trial of Ad26.COV2.S vaccine versus placebo. The receptors here all came from a person aged 18-60 years who received the Ad26.COV2.S COVID-19 vaccine or a placebo. Each CDR3 is given with its conserved first and last residue. The D gene is left open where the match is weak. Only some rows state a clone size, as once, few, many or a class for expanded clones.

d_call j_call v_call clone_size cdr3_aa cdr3_nt
TRBD2 TRBJ2-7 TRBV9 few CASSPPAGGSYEQYF TGTGCCAGCAGCCCCCCAGCGGGGGGTTCCTACGAGCAGTACTTC
. TRBJ2-2 TRBV12-3/TRBV12-4 . CASSLQGRELFF TGTGCCAGCAGTTTACAAGGGCGGGAGCTGTTTTTT
. TRBJ1-5 TRBV19 . CASSVDPTPGGDQPQHF TGTGCCAGTAGTGTAGACCCCACGCCCGGTGGGGACCAGCCCCAGCATTTT
. TRBJ1-4 TRBV7-9 . CASSPPQGPAEKLFF TGTGCCAGCAGCCCCCCCCAGGGCCCGGCTGAAAAACTGTTTTTT
. TRBJ2-7 TRBV5-1 . CASSLSGEQYF TGCGCCAGCAGCTTGAGCGGCGAGCAGTACTTC
. TRBJ2-7 TRBV5-6 . CASSLGAAPSSYEQYF TGTGCCAGCAGCTTGGGTGCGGCACCAAGCTCCTACGAGCAGTACTTC
. TRBJ1-1 TRBV25-1 . CASSLEGGRAAFF TGTGCCAGCAGTCTTGAGGGGGGACGGGCGGCTTTCTTT
TRBD2 TRBJ2-1 TRBV3-1/TRBV3-2 . CASSPQASGSNEQFF TGTGCCAGCAGCCCGCAGGCTAGCGGGAGCAATGAGCAGTTCTTC
. TRBJ2-2 TRBV10-1 . CASSEYGNTGELFF TGCGCCAGCAGTGAGTACGGCAACACCGGGGAGCTGTTTTTT
. TRBJ2-1 TRBV27 . CASSLAPGPPGNEQFF TGTGCCAGCAGTTTAGCACCGGGACCCCCTGGGAATGAGCAGTTCTTC
. TRBJ1-6 TRBV2 . CASSWDSPLHF TGTGCCAGCAGTTGGGATTCACCCCTCCACTTT
. TRBJ1-4 TRBV6-2/TRBV6-3 . CASSRQSLGEKLFF TGTGCCAGCAGTCGACAGTCTCTTGGAGAAAAACTGTTTTTT
TRBD2 TRBJ2-3 TRBV6-2/TRBV6-3 . CASSPYAGGGTDTQYF TGTGCCAGCAGTCCCTATGCGGGGGGAGGCACAGATACGCAGTATTTT
. TRBJ2-3 TRBV30 . CAWSRQQRTDTQYF TGTGCCTGGAGCCGCCAGCAACGCACAGATACGCAGTATTTT
. TRBJ2-7 TRBV13 . CASSYNSYEQYF TGTGCCAGCAGTTACAACTCCTACGAGCAGTACTTC
. TRBJ2-6 TRBV7-2 . CASSLVGRSFSGANVLTF TGTGCCAGCAGCTTAGTCGGCAGGTCATTTTCTGGGGCCAACGTCCTGACTTTC
. TRBJ2-2 TRBV12-5 . CASGNKAGVDTGELFF TGTGCTAGTGGTAACAAGGCAGGGGTGGACACCGGGGAGCTGTTTTTT
TRBD1 TRBJ1-6 TRBV6-5 . CASTRDRENSPLHF TGTGCCAGCACCAGAGACAGGGAGAATTCACCCCTCCACTTT
. TRBJ2-2 TRBV6-6 once CASSWGTSNTGELFF TGTGCCAGCAGCTGGGGGACTTCTAACACCGGGGAGCTGTTTTTT
. TRBJ1-1 TRBV5-1 . CASSPGRLYTEAFF TGCGCCAGCAGCCCGGGACGGTTGTACACTGAAGCTTTCTTT
. TRBJ2-6 TRBV6-6 . CASSLPIALVSGANVLTF TGTGCCAGCAGTCTCCCGATTGCACTCGTCTCTGGGGCCAACGTCCTGACTTTC
TRBD1 TRBJ1-5 TRBV7-8 once CASSLALTGGRTWRSNQPQHF TGTGCCAGCAGCTTAGCCCTGACAGGGGGAAGAACCTGGAGAAGCAATCAGCCCCAGCATTTT
. TRBJ1-6 TRBV24-1 few CATTSPLHF TGTGCCACCACTTCACCCCTCCACTTT
. TRBJ1-1 TRBV18 . CASSSGTENTEAFF TGTGCCAGCTCATCCGGGACGGAAAACACTGAAGCTTTCTTT
. TRBJ1-3 TRBV30 . CAWTARSSGNTIYF TGTGCCTGGACAGCCAGGAGCTCTGGAAACACCATATATTTT
TRBD2 TRBJ2-5 TRBV11-2 . CASSVLAAYQETQYF TGTGCCAGCAGCGTTCTAGCGGCGTACCAAGAGACCCAGTACTTC
. TRBJ1-2 TRBV21-1 . CASSRENRYTF TGTGCCAGCAGCAGAGAAAACCGCTACACCTTC
. TRBJ2-7 TRBV9 . CASSPRLSYEQYF TGTGCCAGCAGCCCCCGACTGTCCTACGAGCAGTACTTC
TRBD2 TRBJ2-5 TRBV15 . CATSRLAGEIETQYF TGTGCCACCAGCAGGCTAGCGGGGGAAATTGAGACCCAGTACTTC
. TRBJ2-1 TRBV10-1 . CASIETGTVRNEQFF TGCGCCAGCATTGAAACCGGGACTGTTCGAAATGAGCAGTTCTTC
TRBD1 TRBJ1-5 TRBV5-5 . CASSPTGNQPQHF TGTGCCAGCAGTCCGACAGGGAATCAGCCCCAGCATTTT
. TRBJ1-5 TRBV3-1/TRBV3-2 few CASSQGNGNQPQHF TGTGCCAGCAGCCAAGGGAACGGGAATCAGCCCCAGCATTTT
TRBD2 TRBJ2-7 TRBV7-2 . CASSLRGLAGGYEQYF TGTGCCAGCAGCTTAAGGGGACTAGCGGGGGGCTACGAGCAGTACTTC
TRBD2 TRBJ2-5 TRBV5-1 . CASSESGSPPETQYF TGCGCCAGCAGCGAAAGCGGGAGCCCTCCAGAGACCCAGTACTTC
. TRBJ2-2 TRBV4-3 once CASSYLTGELFF TGCGCCAGCAGCTACCTAACCGGGGAGCTGTTTTTT